Below, one T cell receptor beta chain is given with its context. This entry is derived from a study of sequential checkpoint blockade in melanoma. The germline V and J ends were trimmed by 0 bases and 6 bases, with 12 bases remaining between them. The V gene's germline CDR1 is SGHAT and CDR2 FQNNGV. The CDR3 sequence is 15 residues long. Noted treatment: randomized to nivolumab then ipilimumab (arm A) or the reverse (arm B). Assay used: immunoSEQ multiplex PCR; TCRdb lists only in-frame clones, some missing. The sample lists about 21,000 clones, approximately 80% occurring once. The starting material was CD8+ T cells sorted from blood (inferred from file names), obtained from a patient given nivolumab and ipilimumab in sequence. The chain links TRBV11-2 to TRBJ1-5, with D unclear. The clonotype originates from a human donor with melanoma. For the CDR3, the DNA is TGTGCCAGCAGCTTAGATGAGGGTCTAGGTCAGCCCCAGCATTTT. This gives the protein CASSLDEGLGQPQHF.